What follows are 11 T cell receptor beta chains derived from one specimen sequenced in a study of monozygotic twins with inflammatory bowel disease. TCRdb reprocessed the 5' RACE reads, with one entry per CDR3 protein and no DNA. The repertoire table contains a few hundred thousand distinct CDR3 sequences. The sample consisted of blood. These receptors were collected from a human donor with ulcerative colitis or Crohn's disease, or a healthy co-twin of an affected twin (not recorded which).

The V and J genes are TRBV6-2 or TRBV6-3 and TRBJ1-2; the D call from TCRdb, TRBD1, cannot be confirmed without DNA. The CDR3 extends over 12 amino acids. The germline gives CDR1 MNHEY, CDR2 SVGEGT. CDR3 amino acids: CASSRGNHGYTF.

The chain uses TRBV5-5 and TRBJ2-3. The CDR3 consists of 15 residues. Germline V gene lookup returns CDR1 SGHKS and CDR2 YYEKEE (reference sequence). The CDR3 loop reads CASSEVGVGTDTQYF.

The chain couples TRBV7-2 to TRBJ2-3; TCRdb calls TRBD2, which cannot be checked without DNA. Germline CDR1 SGHTA, CDR2 FQGNSA. The CDR3 extends over 14 amino acids. The CDR3 loop is CASSLAVREDTQYF. Combining the CDR3 with reference TRBV7-2 and TRBJ2-3 gives the whole variable domain GAGVSQSPSNKVTEKGKDVELRCDPISGHTALYWYRQSLGQGLEFLIYFQGNSAPDKSGLPSDRFSAERTGGSVSTLTIQRTQQEDSAVYLCASSLAVREDTQYFGPGTRLTVL.

The chain recombines TRBV30 with TRBJ2-3. The CDR3 totals 13 residues. Germline CDR1 and CDR2: GTSNPN and SVGIG (reference sequence). This CDR3 is CAWRYRSTDTQYF.

The V and J genes are TRBV7-3 and TRBJ2-5; TCRdb lists TRBD2, though no DNA is available to test this call. The CDR3 has 15 residues. The germline V gene encodes CDR1 SGHTA and CDR2 FQGTGA. This CDR3 is CASSLTGLAGETQYF.

This chain uses TRBV7-7 with TRBJ2-1; TCRdb's D gene call, TRBD1, goes unchecked for lack of DNA. In germline, CDR1 is SSHAT, CDR2 FNYEAQ (reference sequence). The CDR3 has 15 amino acids. The CDR3 loop reads CASSLHSSGVSEQFF.

J is TRBJ2-5 and V is TRBV3-1; TCRdb returns TRBD1, unconfirmable since there is no DNA. This CDR3 region has 16 residues. Germline CDR1 is LGHDT and CDR2 is YNNKEL (reference sequence). The CDR3 region is CASSQEPGVRGETQYF.

This sequence joins TRBV7-2 and TRBJ1-4; absent DNA, TCRdb's TRBD1 call cannot be checked. Looked up from germline, CDR1 is SGHTA and CDR2 is FQGNSA. The CDR3 covers 16 residues. CDR3 region: CASSLGVGTGGEKLFF.

The chain recombines TRBV7-2 with TRBJ2-7; without DNA, the TCRdb call of TRBD1 cannot be checked. The CDR3 extends over 12 amino acids. The V gene's germline CDR1 is SGHTA and CDR2 FQGNSA. The CDR3 is CASSSAPFGQYF.

The chain employs TRBV4-1 and TRBJ2-3; TCRdb outputs TRBD2, but without DNA this stays unchecked. The CDR3 is 16 residues long. The V gene's germline CDR1 is MGHRA and CDR2 YSYEKL. CDR3 residues: CASSQLTSGGTDTQYF.

This rearrangement joins TRBV3-1 to TRBJ2-7. The CDR3 is 14 residues long. CDR1 and CDR2 from the germline V gene are LGHDT and YNNKEL (reference sequence). CDR3 protein: CASSQDSEFYEQYF.